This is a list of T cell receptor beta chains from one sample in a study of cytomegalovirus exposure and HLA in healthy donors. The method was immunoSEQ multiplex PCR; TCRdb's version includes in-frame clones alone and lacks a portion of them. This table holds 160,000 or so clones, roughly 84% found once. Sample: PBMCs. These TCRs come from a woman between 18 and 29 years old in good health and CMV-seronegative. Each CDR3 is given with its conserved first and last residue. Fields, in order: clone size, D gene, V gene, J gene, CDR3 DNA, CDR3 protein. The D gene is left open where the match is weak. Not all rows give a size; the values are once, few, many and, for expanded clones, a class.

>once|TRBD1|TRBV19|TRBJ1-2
TGTGCCAGTAGGGACAGGGGCAGCTATGGCTACACCTTC
CASRDRGSYGYTF
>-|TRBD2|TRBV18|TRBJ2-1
TGTGCCAGCTCGTCTAGCGGGGGGATGAATGAGCAGTTCTTC
CASSSSGGMNEQFF
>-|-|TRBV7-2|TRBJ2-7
TGTGCCAGCAGCCCGACTCCGGGACTCACCTACGAGCAGTACTTC
CASSPTPGLTYEQYF
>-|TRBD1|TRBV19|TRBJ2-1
TGTGCCAGTAGGACAGGACAGGGCCCGAGCAATGAGCAGTTCTTC
CASRTGQGPSNEQFF
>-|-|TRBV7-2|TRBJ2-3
TGTGCCAGCAGCTTAGGCAGGGCCACAGATACGCAGTATTTT
CASSLGRATDTQYF
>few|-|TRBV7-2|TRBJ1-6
TGTGCCAGCAGCCTTGAGGGGGAAAGTTCACCCCTCCACTTT
CASSLEGESSPLHF
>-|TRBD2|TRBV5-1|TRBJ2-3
TGCGCCAGCAGCGTCGAGCGGGGGGAACTCTATTCCACAGATACGCAGTATTTT
CASSVERGELYSTDTQYF
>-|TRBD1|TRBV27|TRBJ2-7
TGTGCCAGCAGTTTCCGGGACAGGGCCTACGAGCAGTACTTC
CASSFRDRAYEQYF
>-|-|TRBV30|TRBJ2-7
TGTGCCTGGTCCAGGGCCTCGTACGAGCAGTACTTC
CAWSRASYEQYF
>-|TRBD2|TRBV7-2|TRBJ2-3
TGTGCCAGCAGCTTGGCTAGCGGAACGACTGGTACGCAGTATTTT
CASSLASGTTGTQYF
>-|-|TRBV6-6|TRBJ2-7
TGTGCCAGCGGGGTGGCGGACTCGTCGGTCCACGAGCAGTACTTC
CASGVADSSVHEQYF
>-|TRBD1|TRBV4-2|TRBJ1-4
TGTGCCAGCAGCCGGGGACAGGGAGGGACCAATGAAAAACTGTTTTTT
CASSRGQGGTNEKLFF
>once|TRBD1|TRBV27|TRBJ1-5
TGTGCCAGCAGTTTAGGGACAGGGGTCAATCAGCCCCAGCATTTT
CASSLGTGVNQPQHF
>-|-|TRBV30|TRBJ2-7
TGTGCCTTCCGACAATTCCACAGCTCCTACGAGCAGTACTTC
CAFRQFHSSYEQYF
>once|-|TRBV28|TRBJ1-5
TGTGCCAGCAGTTTTTGGGCAGCGACTAATAGCAATCAGCCCCAGCATTTT
CASSFWAATNSNQPQHF
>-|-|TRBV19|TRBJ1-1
TGTGCCAGTAGTAGCCCAGGACAGTTCACTGAAGCTTTCTTT
CASSSPGQFTEAFF
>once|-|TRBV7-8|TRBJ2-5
TGTGCCAGCAGCCGGGGTGTTTTGGAGACCCAGTACTTC
CASSRGVLETQYF
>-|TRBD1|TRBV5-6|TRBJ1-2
TGTGCCAGCACCCCAGGGGGAGACTATGGCTACACCTTC
CASTPGGDYGYTF
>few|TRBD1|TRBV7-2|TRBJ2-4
TGTGCCAGCAGCTCCAGTGGGACAGCAGCCAAAAACATTCAGTACTTC
CASSSSGTAAKNIQYF
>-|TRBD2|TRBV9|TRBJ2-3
TGTGCCAGCACGGCGGGGGAAACTAGCACAGATACGCAGTATTTT
CASTAGETSTDTQYF
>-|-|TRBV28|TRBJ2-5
TGTGCCAGCAGTCTGTTAACAGGCCGACAAGAGACCCAGTACTTC
CASSLLTGRQETQYF
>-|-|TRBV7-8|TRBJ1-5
TGTGCCAGCAGCTTATTCGACAGGAGCAATCAGCCCCAGCATTTT
CASSLFDRSNQPQHF
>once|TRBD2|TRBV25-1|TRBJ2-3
TGTGCCAGCAGTGATCATCGGCTAGCGGGGGGCACAGATACGCAGTATTTT
CASSDHRLAGGTDTQYF
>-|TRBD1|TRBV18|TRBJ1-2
TGTGCCAGCTCACAGGGGGCCGAGGCTAACTATGGCTACACCTTC
CASSQGAEANYGYTF
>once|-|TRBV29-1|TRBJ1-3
TGCAGCGTTCCGATACTAAACACCATATATTTT
CSVPILNTIYF
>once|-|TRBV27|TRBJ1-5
TGTGCCAGCAGTAGCTCAGGGATTAGCAATCAGCCCCAGCATTTT
CASSSSGISNQPQHF
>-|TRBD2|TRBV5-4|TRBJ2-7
TGTGCCAGCAGCGCGGGGACTAGCGGGCCGGCAACCTACGAGCAGTACTTC
CASSAGTSGPATYEQYF
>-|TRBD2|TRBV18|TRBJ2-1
TGTGCCGGTGGAGCGGGGGTCTCCTACAATGAGCAGTTCTTC
CAGGAGVSYNEQFF
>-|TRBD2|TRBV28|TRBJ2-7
TGTGCCAGCAGTTTAATAGCGGGAGCATCCTACGAGCAGTACTTC
CASSLIAGASYEQYF
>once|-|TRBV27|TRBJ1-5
TGTGCCAGCAGGCGGGGGGTTAGCAATCAGCCCCAGCATTTT
CASRRGVSNQPQHF
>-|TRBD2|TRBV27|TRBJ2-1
TGTGCCAGCAGTCCAGGGACTAGCGGGAGGAGTGGTGAGCAGTTCTTC
CASSPGTSGRSGEQFF
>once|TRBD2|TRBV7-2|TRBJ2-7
TGTGCCAGCAGCCTTCGGACTAGCGGGAGGCTCGAGCAGTACTTC
CASSLRTSGRLEQYF
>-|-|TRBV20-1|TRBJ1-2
TGCAGTGCTAGAGCAGGGTACGCCTTC
CSARAGYAF
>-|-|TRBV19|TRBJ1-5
TGTGCCAGTAGCCCGGGATTTAGCAATCAGCCCCAGCATTTT
CASSPGFSNQPQHF
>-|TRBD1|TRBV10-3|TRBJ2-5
TGTGCCATCTCCGGGACAGGGGGAACTGTGGAGACCCAGTACTTC
CAISGTGGTVETQYF
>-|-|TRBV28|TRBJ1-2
TGTGCCAGCAGTTCCGAGGAACGCTATGGCTACACCTTC
CASSSEERYGYTF
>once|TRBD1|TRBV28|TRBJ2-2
TGTGCCAGCAGGAGGACAGGGGGTGTCGGGGAGCTGTTTTTT
CASRRTGGVGELFF
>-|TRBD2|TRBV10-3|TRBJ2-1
TGTGCCATCAGTGAGTCGGGAGCGGGAGCTTACAATGAGCAGTTCTTC
CAISESGAGAYNEQFF
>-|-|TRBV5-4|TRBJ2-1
TGTGCCAGCAGCTTCGCAGGGTTAGATGAGCAGTTCTTC
CASSFAGLDEQFF